A single TCR beta chain is shown here with its context. Between the trimmed V and J ends, which lost 8 bases and 7 bases, there was a span of 12 bases. The CDR3 is 12 residues long. Looked up from germline, CDR1 is SEHNR and CDR2 is FQNEAQ (reference sequence). This table comes from immunoSEQ multiplex PCR, and its TCRdb copy is limited to in-frame clones, with some not included. The data show 650,000 to 800,000 clones, approximately 90% seen once. This sample was taken from a study of blood T cell repertoires in COVID-19. What was sequenced was peripheral blood. This receptor was taken from a woman aged 18 to 35 with acute or convalescent COVID-19. The chain carries TRBV7-9 and TRBJ1-5; D gene ambiguous. The CDR3 DNA reads TGTGCCAGCCGGCTAGGGAGCCAGCCCCAGCATTTT. Translated, it gives CASRLGSQPQHF.